This T cell receptor beta chain was recorded in a study of human CD8 memory T cell subsets. UMI-labeled 5' RACE generated the TCR beta libraries. TCRdb reanalyzed the 5' RACE reads, giving one entry per CDR3 protein sequence and no DNA. The sample table includes roughly 7,000 distinct CDR3 sequences. This clonotype is deemed medium-sized by its frequency. The germline CDR1 and CDR2 sequences are SQVTM and ANQGSEA. The length of the CDR3 is 12 residues. The source material was CD8+ stem-like memory T cells (TSCM and TCM) sorted from PBMCs. Sample subset: stem-like memory CD8 T cells (TSTEM), CCR7+ PD-1- TIGIT-. V usage is TRBV29-1 and J usage is TRBJ2-3. The clonotype was recovered from a human donor in good health. The CDR3 here is CSVEGIAATQYF.